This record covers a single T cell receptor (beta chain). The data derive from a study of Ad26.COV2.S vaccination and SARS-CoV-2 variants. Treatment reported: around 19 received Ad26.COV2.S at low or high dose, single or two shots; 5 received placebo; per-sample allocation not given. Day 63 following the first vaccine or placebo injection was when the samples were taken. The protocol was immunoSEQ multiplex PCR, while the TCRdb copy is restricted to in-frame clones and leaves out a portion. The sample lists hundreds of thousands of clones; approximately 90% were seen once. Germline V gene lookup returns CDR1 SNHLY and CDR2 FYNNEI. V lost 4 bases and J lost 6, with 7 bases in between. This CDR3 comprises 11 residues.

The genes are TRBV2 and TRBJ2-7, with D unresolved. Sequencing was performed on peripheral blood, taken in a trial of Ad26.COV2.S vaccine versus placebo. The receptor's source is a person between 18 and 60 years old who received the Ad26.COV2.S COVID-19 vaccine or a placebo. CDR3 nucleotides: TGTGCCAGCAGTGCCCTAACCGAGCAGTACTTC. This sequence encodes CASSALTEQYF.